Listed below are T cell receptor beta chains from one sample, sequenced in a study of T cell responses to AZD1222 COVID-19 vaccine. Repertoires were generated with immunoSEQ multiplex PCR, while TCRdb's copy carries only in-frame clones and drops some. The sample contains 150,000 or so clones, 85% to 95% of which appear only once. The specimen comprised peripheral blood, sampled on day 0 of AZD1222 vaccination. The source of these receptors is an adult in good health. Each CDR3 is given with its conserved first and last residue. A D gene is named only where the DNA matches it firmly. Part of the rows lack a size; the others show once, few, many or a class for expanded clones.

clone_size j_call v_call cdr3_length d_call cdr3_aa cdr3_nt
. TRBJ2-7 TRBV27 13 . CASSYSSGYEQYF TGTGCCAGCAGTTACAGCTCAGGCTACGAGCAGTACTTC
. TRBJ1-3 TRBV10-3 13 . CAISNTPGNTIYF TGTGCCATCAGCAACACCCCTGGAAACACCATATATTTT
. TRBJ2-1 TRBV27 15 TRBD2 CASHSGVSSYNEQFF TGTGCCAGCCATAGCGGGGTGAGCTCCTACAATGAGCAGTTCTTC
. TRBJ2-3 TRBV18 16 . CASSPPLTESTDTQYF TGTGCCAGCTCACCTCCCTTGACAGAAAGCACAGATACGCAGTATTTT
. TRBJ1-2 TRBV28 15 . CASSLRTSGALGYTF TGTGCCAGCAGTTTACGTACCTCGGGGGCGCTTGGCTACACCTTC
. TRBJ2-7 TRBV29-1 15 . CSVEGKMGEGREQYF TGCAGCGTTGAAGGAAAAATGGGGGAAGGCAGGGAGCAGTACTTC
. TRBJ2-5 TRBV27 15 . CASTQEGGRQETQYF TGTGCCAGCACCCAAGAGGGCGGCCGCCAAGAGACCCAGTACTTC
. TRBJ1-2 TRBV28 13 . CASRLTPGGGYTF TGTGCCAGCAGACTGACCCCCGGGGGAGGCTACACCTTC
. TRBJ2-3 TRBV7-6 17 TRBD2 CASSLVSGGGGTDTQYF TGTGCCAGCAGCTTAGTGTCCGGGGGGGGCGGCACAGATACGCAGTATTTT
. TRBJ1-1 TRBV5-3 16 . CARSTGTVGPSVEAFF TGTGCCAGAAGCACCGGGACCGTCGGACCCTCGGTTGAAGCTTTCTTT
. TRBJ1-2 TRBV7-8 12 . CASSPRGDGYTF TGTGCCAGCAGCCCCCGGGGAGATGGCTACACCTTC
. TRBJ2-2 TRBV2 14 TRBD1 CASIGQGATGELFF TGTGCCAGCATAGGACAGGGGGCTACCGGGGAGCTGTTTTTT
. TRBJ2-7 TRBV15 15 . CATSRDPGPSYEQYF TGTGCCACCAGCAGAGACCCGGGGCCCTCCTACGAGCAGTACTTC
. TRBJ1-1 TRBV6-1 14 . CASSDPSANTEAFF TGTGCCAGCAGTGACCCCTCGGCGAACACTGAAGCTTTCTTT
. TRBJ1-2 TRBV4-1 14 . CASSQGPGVQGYTF TGCGCCAGCAGCCAAGGCCCAGGGGTGCAAGGCTACACCTTC
. TRBJ1-2 TRBV7-2 14 TRBD1 CASSPDRGLGGYTF TGTGCCAGCAGCCCCGACAGGGGGCTAGGAGGCTACACCTTC
once TRBJ2-2 TRBV7-6 16 . CASSRLASGNTGELFF TGTGCCAGCAGCCGGCTGGCCTCAGGGAACACCGGGGAGCTGTTTTTT
. TRBJ2-1 TRBV3-1/TRBV3-2 14 TRBD1 CASRPSGQGGEQFF TGTGCCAGCAGACCTTCCGGACAGGGGGGCGAGCAGTTCTTC
. TRBJ2-1 TRBV6-4 19 . CASSEGRGFWRGHFCEQFF TGTGCCAGCAGTGAAGGGAGGGGATTTTGGCGGGGGCATTTTTGTGAGCAGTTCTTC
. TRBJ1-1 TRBV28 17 . CASSLVPGGGTNTEAFF TGTGCCAGCAGTTTGGTTCCCGGAGGGGGTACTAATACTGAAGCTTTCTTT
. TRBJ2-7 TRBV10-2 13 . CASSEADLGEQYF TGCGCCAGCAGTGAGGCAGACCTGGGCGAGCAGTACTTC
few TRBJ1-1 TRBV19 14 . CASSLQAGNTEAFF TGTGCCAGTAGTTTGCAGGCCGGGAACACTGAAGCTTTCTTT